This note documents a single TCR beta chain sequence. Its antigen is currently unknown. This sample was taken from a study of cytomegalovirus exposure and HLA in healthy donors. 13 Jbeta primers and 60 Vbeta primers were used for the PCR. In the source study's methods: As a later analysis found, there were 70 million to 100 million unique TCR beta chains, of which roughly 11 million were shared. The repertoire was sequenced with immunoSEQ multiplex PCR; TCRdb's copy has only in-frame clones and lacks some. V, J and clone size are those of that table, while D and trimming were read from the DNA. The sample contains 150,000 to 200,000 clones, approximately 80% of which appear only once. Study outcomes and limitations: Most TCR sequences showed up rarely, but some public TCRs showed up in many donors. Donors were assumed by presence/absence analyses to have roughly uniform sequencing depth. CMV serostatus was the only recorded immune exposure for donors.

V lost 2 bases and J lost 5, with 9 bases in between. This CDR3 comprises 13 residues. Germline V gives CDR1 MNHEY, CDR2 SVGAGI. The rearrangement uses TRBV6-5 and TRBJ1-2; D is unclear. The receptor was isolated from a woman aged 50 to 65 in good health and CMV-seronegative. The sequencing input was PBMCs. CDR3 sequence reads: CASSYSWEYGYTF. The CDR3 region has the DNA TGTGCCAGCAGTTACAGTTGGGAGTATGGCTACACCTTC.